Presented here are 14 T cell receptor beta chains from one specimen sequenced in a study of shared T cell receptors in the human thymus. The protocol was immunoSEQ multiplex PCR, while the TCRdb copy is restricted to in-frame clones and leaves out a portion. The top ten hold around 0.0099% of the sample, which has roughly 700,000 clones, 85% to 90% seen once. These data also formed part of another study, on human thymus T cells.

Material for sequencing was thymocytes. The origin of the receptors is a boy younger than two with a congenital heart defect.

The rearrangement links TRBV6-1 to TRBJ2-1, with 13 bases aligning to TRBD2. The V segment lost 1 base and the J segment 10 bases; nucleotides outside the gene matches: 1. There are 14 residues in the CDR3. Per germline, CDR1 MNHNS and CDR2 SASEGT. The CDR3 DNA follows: TGTGCCAGCAGTGAAGTGGGACTAGCGGGAGAGCAGTTCTTC. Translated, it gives CASSEVGLAGEQFF.

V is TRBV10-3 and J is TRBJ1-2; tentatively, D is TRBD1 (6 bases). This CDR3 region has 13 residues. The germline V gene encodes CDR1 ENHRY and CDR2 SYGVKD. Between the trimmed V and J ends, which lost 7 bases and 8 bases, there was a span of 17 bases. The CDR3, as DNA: TGTGCCATCATCAGGACAGATGGAGGCGGCTACACCTTC. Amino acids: CAIIRTDGGGYTF.

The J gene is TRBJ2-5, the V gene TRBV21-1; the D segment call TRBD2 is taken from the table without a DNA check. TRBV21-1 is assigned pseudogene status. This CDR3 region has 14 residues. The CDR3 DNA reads TGTGCCAGCAGCAAAGCGACTAGCGGAGAGACCCAGTACTTC. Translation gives CASSKATSGETQYF.

The CDR3 sequence is CASSLSRDRGSHYEQYF. Here the CDR3 DNA reads TGTGCCAGCAGTTTATCGCGGGACAGAGGATCCCACTACGAGCAGTACTTC. The chain links TRBV27 to TRBJ2-5, with TRBD1 as a possible D gene (7 bases). The DNA matches TRBJ2-7 better at its end, which makes the J call doubtful. The CDR3 runs 17 residues. Germline lookup yields CDR1 MNHEY and CDR2 SMNVEV (reference sequence).

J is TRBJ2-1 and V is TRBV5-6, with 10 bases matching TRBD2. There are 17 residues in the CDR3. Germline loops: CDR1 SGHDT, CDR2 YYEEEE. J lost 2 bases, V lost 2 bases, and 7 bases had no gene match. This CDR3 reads CASSFPSGSPTYNEQFF. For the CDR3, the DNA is TGTGCCAGCAGCTTTCCTAGCGGGAGTCCCACCTACAATGAGCAGTTCTTC.

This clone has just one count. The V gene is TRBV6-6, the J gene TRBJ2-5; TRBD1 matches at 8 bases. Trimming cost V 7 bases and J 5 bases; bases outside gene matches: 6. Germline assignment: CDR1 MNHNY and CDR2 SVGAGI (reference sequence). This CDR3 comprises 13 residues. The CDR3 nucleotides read TGTGCCAGCAACGACAGGGGTAGCGAGACCCAGTACTTC. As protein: CASNDRGSETQYF.

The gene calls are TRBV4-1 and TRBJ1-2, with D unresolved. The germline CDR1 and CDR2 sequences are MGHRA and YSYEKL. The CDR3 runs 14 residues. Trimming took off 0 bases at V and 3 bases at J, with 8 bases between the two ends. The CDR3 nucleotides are TGCGCCAGCAGCCAAGAGAAGGAGGACTATGGCTACACCTTC. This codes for CASSQEKEDYGYTF.

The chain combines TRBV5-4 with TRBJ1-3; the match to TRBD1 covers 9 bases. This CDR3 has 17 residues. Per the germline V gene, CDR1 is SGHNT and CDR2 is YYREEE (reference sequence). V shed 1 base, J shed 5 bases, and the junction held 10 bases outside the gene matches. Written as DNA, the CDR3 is TGTGCCAGCAGCTTGCGGGAACAGGGGGCGAATCGAAACACCATATATTTT. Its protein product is CASSLREQGANRNTIYF.

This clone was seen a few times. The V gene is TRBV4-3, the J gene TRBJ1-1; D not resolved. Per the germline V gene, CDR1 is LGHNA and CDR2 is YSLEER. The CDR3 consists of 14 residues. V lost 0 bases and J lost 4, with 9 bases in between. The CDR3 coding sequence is TGCGCCAGCAGCCAAGATCCGTTTTTCACTGAAGCTTTCTTT. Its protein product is CASSQDPFFTEAFF.

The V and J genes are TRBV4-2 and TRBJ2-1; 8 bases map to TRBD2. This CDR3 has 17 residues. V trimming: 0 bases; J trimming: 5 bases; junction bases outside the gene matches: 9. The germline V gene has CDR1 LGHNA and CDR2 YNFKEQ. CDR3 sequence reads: CASSQDRAGAEDNEQFF. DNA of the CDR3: TGTGCCAGCAGCCAAGATCGAGCGGGAGCGGAGGACAATGAGCAGTTCTTC.

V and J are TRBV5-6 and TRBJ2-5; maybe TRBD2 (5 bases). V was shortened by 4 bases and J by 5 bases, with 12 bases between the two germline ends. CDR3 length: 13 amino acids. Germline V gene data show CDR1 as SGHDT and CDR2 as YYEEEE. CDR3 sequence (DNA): TGTGCCAGCAGCGTGGAGCTAGCCGAGACCCAGTACTTC. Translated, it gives CASSVELAETQYF.

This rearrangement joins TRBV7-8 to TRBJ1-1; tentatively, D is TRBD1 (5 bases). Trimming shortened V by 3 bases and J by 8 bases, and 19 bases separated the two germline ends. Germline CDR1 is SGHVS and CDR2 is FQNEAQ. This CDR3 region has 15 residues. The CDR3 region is CASSFDAGPLTEAFF. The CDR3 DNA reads TGTGCCAGCAGCTTTGATGCGGGGCCCCTGACGGAAGCTTTCTTT. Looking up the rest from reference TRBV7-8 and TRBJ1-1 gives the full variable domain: GAGVSQSPRYKVAKRGQDVALRCDPISGHVSLFWYQQALGQGPEFLTYFQNEAQLDKSGLPSDRFFAERPEGSVSTLKIQRTQQEDSAVYLCASSFDAGPLTEAFFGQGTRLTVV.

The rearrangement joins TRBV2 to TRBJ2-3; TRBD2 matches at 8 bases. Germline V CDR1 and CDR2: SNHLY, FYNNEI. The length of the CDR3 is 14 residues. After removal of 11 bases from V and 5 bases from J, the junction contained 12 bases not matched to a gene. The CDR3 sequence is CAGNGSGDRDTQYF. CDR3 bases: TGTGCCGGAAATGGTAGCGGGGACCGAGATACGCAGTATTTT. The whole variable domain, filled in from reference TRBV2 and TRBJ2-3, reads EPEVTQTPSHQVTQMGQEVILRCVPISNHLYFYWYRQILGQKVEFLVSFYNNEISEKSEIFDDQFSVERPDGSNFTLKIRSTKLEDSAMYFCAGNGSGDRDTQYFGPGTRLTVL.

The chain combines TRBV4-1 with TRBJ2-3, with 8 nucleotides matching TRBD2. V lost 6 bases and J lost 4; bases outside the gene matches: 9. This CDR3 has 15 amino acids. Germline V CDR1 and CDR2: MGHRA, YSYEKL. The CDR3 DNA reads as TGCGCCAGCAGGAGGACTAGCAGACCCCCAGATACGCAGTATTTT. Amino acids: CASRRTSRPPDTQYF.